Reported below is one T cell receptor (beta chain). Its antigen has not been determined. No quality values exist for individual bases; no much larger clone is one base distant. This sample was included in a study of T cell responses to AZD1222 COVID-19 vaccine listed by TCRdb under 2021. The study in broad terms: AZD1222 recipients given second doses at about 4 weeks or at about 12 weeks were pooled, since spike-specific TCR depth and breadth were not found to differ between the two schedules. A total of approximately 230 trial participants underwent TCR sequencing, of whom 207 received two doses of AZD1222 and some 26 received two doses of the MenACWY control vaccine. Enrollment into the trials was organized by age into subgroups of 18-55, 56-69 and 70-plus years, and those subgroups contained roughly 160, 29 and 62 TCR-sequenced participants, respectively.

In the paper's terms, the time point label means: baseline before first vaccination. Vaccinee samples came from UK trials COV001 and COV002, including a single-blind randomized controlled phase 2/3 trial of AZD1222 (ChAdOx1 nCoV-19) in healthy adults. Trial participant PBMC samples were collected at day 0 and day 28 after the second dose for TCRbeta chain sequencing. The CDR3 regions of human TCRbeta chains were subjected to immunosequencing. As for how the authors treated the data: TCRs in the repertoires were compared against a reference library of SARS-CoV-2-specific TCRs that had been generated with the MIRA antigen-specificity platform. Breadth was defined as the fraction of unique TCRs that were SARS-CoV-2-associated, and depth was defined as the fraction of total T cells that were SARS-CoV-2-associated. Using the MIRA data, every spike-specific TCR was mapped to the spike region that the TCR reacted to and assigned to either a CD4 or a CD8 class. Log10-transformed breadth and depth values were compared by one-way ANOVA with Sidak's multiple comparisons tests. Imported from immuneACCESS, the table was reduced by TCRdb to in-frame sequences with V and J called. These copies leave out some clones; in studies compared against another copy, an unresolved V gene accounts for under half, and the cause of the remainder is not known. V, J and clone size derive from that table, while D and trimming were established from the DNA sequence. Recorded for this sample are some 130,000 clones; around 90% of them occurred a single time. Clones ranked in the top ten supply 5% to 6.5% of the sample.

Study-level results and caveats: Vaccine-associated CD4 TCRs spanned the whole spike protein, with dominant responses in regions 160-218 and 743-854. In the small 56-69-year group, the increase in depth fell short of significance, most likely because of low power. Because no day 14 peak-response samples were available, the repertoires could be characterized only after the peak T cell response. A significant rise in spike-specific TCR breadth and depth was observed after two AZD1222 doses relative to day 0 and relative to MenACWY recipients. Participants were mostly white British and included more females than males, and it was suggested by the authors that clonal diversity may have been underestimated. Conclusions about previously exposed vaccinees are limited because only six or seven AZD1222 recipients were SARS-CoV-2 seropositive at baseline. Epitopes outside the regions mutated in the B.1.351 and B.1.1.7 variants were reportedly recognized by nearly half of the unique spike-specific TCRs.

The material was peripheral blood, obtained on day 0 of AZD1222 vaccination. This receptor was obtained from an adult in good health.

The CDR3 region reads CASSPPGTRYEQYF. The DNA sequence follows: TGTGCCAGCTCACCACCCGGGACTAGGTACGAGCAGTACTTC. The sequence joins TRBV18 to TRBJ2-7, with TRBD2 identical over 8 junction bases. Ends trimmed: V by 0 bases, J by 4 bases; bases unmatched to a gene: 2. The CDR3 sequence holds 14 residues, the cysteine and phenylalanine included. The read is trimmed to its CDR3 DNA, 42 bases read in frame from base 1. The germline V gene encodes CDR1 KGHSH and CDR2 LQKENI. The full variable domain, completed from the reference TRBV18 and TRBJ2-7 proteins outside the CDR3, reads NAGVMQNPRHLVRRRGQEARLRCSPMKGHSHVYWYRQLPEEGLKFMVYLQKENIIDESGMPKERFSAEFPKEGPSILRIQQVVRGDSAAYFCASSPPGTRYEQYFGPGTRLTVT.